Below are 18 T cell receptor beta chains sequenced from a single sample in a study of blood T cell repertoires in COVID-19. Method: immunoSEQ multiplex PCR; TCRdb's copy keeps in-frame clones and lacks some. There are about 120,000 clones in the sample; roughly 85% occur only once, and 25% to 30% lies in the top ten. Sequencing was done on a sample of peripheral blood. The receptors derive from an elderly woman with acute or convalescent COVID-19.

The CDR3, as DNA: TGTGCCAGCAGCATGCATCAGGGGGCTGGCACTGAAGCTTTCTTT. Protein product: CASSMHQGAGTEAFF. The chain links TRBV3-1 (or the pseudogene TRBV3-2) to TRBJ1-1, with 8 positions matching TRBD1. Germline V gene sequence: CDR1 LGHDT, CDR2 YNNKEL (reference sequence). The trim removed 5 bases at V and 4 bases at J, leaving 9 bases unmatched. The CDR3 extends over 15 amino acids.

This chain links TRBV19 with TRBJ1-5; tentatively, D is TRBD1 (6 bases). V shed 6 bases and J shed 7 bases, with 19 bases lying between them. The CDR3 contains 15 residues. Germline V gives CDR1 LNHDA, CDR2 SQIVND (reference sequence). CDR3 nucleotides: TGTGCCAGTAGAGGCTTTCTGGGGGCTGGGCAGCCCCAGCATTTT. It specifies CASRGFLGAGQPQHF.

The chain couples TRBV23-1 to TRBJ2-3; 8 bases align to TRBD2. TRBV23-1 is marked as an open reading frame, function uncertain. This CDR3 has 15 amino acids. Unmatched junction bases numbered 3, after V lost 4 bases and J lost 0 bases. The CDR3 nucleotides read TGCGCCAGCAGTCCCCAGCGGGGGAGCACAGATACGCAGTATTTT. Translated: CASSPQRGSTDTQYF.

The J gene is TRBJ2-2, the V gene TRBV4-1, with D perhaps TRBD1 (6 bases). Looked up from germline, CDR1 is MGHRA and CDR2 is YSYEKL. There are 15 residues in the CDR3. V was shortened by 4 bases and J by 1 base, with 10 bases between the two germline ends. Written as DNA, the CDR3 is TGCGCCAGCAGCCGCACAGGGCTGAACACCGGGGAGCTGTTTTTT. As protein: CASSRTGLNTGELFF.

The V call is TRBV15, the J call TRBJ2-7; D may be TRBD1 (6 bases). This CDR3 is built from 15 residues. The germline V and J ends were trimmed by 5 bases and 0 bases, with 14 bases remaining between them. Germline V gene lookup returns CDR1 LNHNV and CDR2 YYDKDF (reference sequence). The DNA of the CDR3 is TGTGCCACCAGCTTAGATAGACAGGCCTCCTACGAGCAGTACTTC. Protein: CATSLDRQASYEQYF.

The rearrangement uses TRBV27 and TRBJ2-1, with D perhaps matching TRBD1 (5 bases). CDR3 length equals 12 residues. V was clipped by 4 bases and J by 14 bases, with 15 bases between them. The V gene's germline CDR1 is MNHEY and CDR2 SMNVEV (reference sequence). The CDR3, as DNA: TGTGCCAGCAGTTACATGGCAGGGCAAAAGTTCTTC. Translation: CASSYMAGQKFF.

This clone was picked up one time. V usage is TRBV6-5 and J usage is TRBJ1-5; D not resolved. The CDR3 totals 14 residues. V gave up 4 bases and J gave up 0 bases, with 7 bases separating them. From germline, CDR1 is MNHEY and CDR2 SVGAGI. The CDR3 DNA is TGTGCCAGCAGTTCTCAGGATAGCAATCAGCCCCAGCATTTT. As protein: CASSSQDSNQPQHF.

The chain recombines TRBV2 with TRBJ1-2; 7 bases line up with TRBD1. CDR3 length: 15 amino acids. The germline V gene has CDR1 SNHLY and CDR2 FYNNEI. Trimming removed 7 bases from V and 4 bases from J; junction bases left unmatched: 12. In DNA, the CDR3 is TGTGCCAGCAAGAACGACAGGGAAATTTTCTATGGCTACACCTTC. This codes for CASKNDREIFYGYTF.

V gene TRBV4-2 combines with J gene TRBJ1-2; no clear D. The CDR3 contains 18 residues. Germline V gives CDR1 LGHNA, CDR2 YNFKEQ. The V end was cut by 2 bases, the J end by 0 bases, with 19 bases between. In DNA form, the CDR3 reads TGTGCCAGCAGCCAACCCACCTTTAGGACGGGGACTAACTATGGCTACACCTTC. It is translated as CASSQPTFRTGTNYGYTF.

The chain carries TRBV5-5 and TRBJ1-2, with D tentatively TRBD1 (5 bases). This CDR3 contains 14 residues. V lost 3 bases and J lost 10, with 19 bases in between. Germline loops: CDR1 SGHKS, CDR2 YYEKEE (reference sequence). The CDR3 DNA sequence: TGTGCCAGCAGCTGGGGGAGCAGCCGCGGGGACTACACCTTC. It encodes CASSWGSSRGDYTF.

CDR3 loop: CASSLARQGKGAENTEAFF. In nucleotides, the CDR3 is TGTGCCAGCAGCTTAGCGCGACAGGGGAAGGGGGCCGAGAACACTGAAGCTTTCTTT. The chain carries TRBV7-9 and TRBJ1-1; the match to TRBD1 covers 8 bases. There are 19 residues in the CDR3. V was pared by 0 bases and J by 1 base, with 13 bases of the junction left unmatched. Germline V gene lookup returns CDR1 SEHNR and CDR2 FQNEAQ (reference sequence).

The gene calls are TRBV25-1 and TRBJ2-2; D not resolved. This CDR3 has 14 residues. CDR1 is MGHDK, CDR2 SYGVNS, per germline. The V gene lost 4 bases and the J gene lost 6 bases, with 12 bases spanning the gap. CDR3 in DNA: TGTGCCAGCAGTGGAACGACTCGGGCCGGGGAGCTGTTTTTT. It yields the protein CASSGTTRAGELFF. Looking up the rest from reference TRBV25-1 and TRBJ2-2 gives the full variable domain: EADIYQTPRYLVIGTGKKITLECSQTMGHDKMYWYQQDPGMELHLIHYSYGVNSTEKGDLSSESTVSRIRTEHFPLTLESARPSHTSQYLCASSGTTRAGELFFGEGSRLTVL.

V and J are TRBV18 and TRBJ2-1, with unresolved D. The germline V gene has CDR1 KGHSH and CDR2 LQKENI. CDR3 length equals 15 residues. The V and J ends lost 2 bases and 5 bases respectively, with 13 bases between them. CDR3 sequence (DNA): TGTGCCAGCTCACCAATTTCGACTCCCGACAATGAGCAGTTCTTC. Protein product: CASSPISTPDNEQFF.

The table lists this clone with a few counts. J is TRBJ2-5 and V is TRBV7-9; D perhaps matches TRBD1 (6 bases). V lost 5 bases to trimming and J lost 1 base, with 11 bases between them. The CDR3 is 14 amino acids. Germline V lookup: CDR1 SEHNR, CDR2 FQNEAQ (reference sequence). CDR3 DNA: TGTGCCAGCAGCCCCAGACAGGTCCAAGAGACCCAGTACTTC. Residues: CASSPRQVQETQYF.

V and J are TRBV6-5 and TRBJ1-2; TRBD1 might be the D (5 bases). In germline, CDR1 is MNHEY, CDR2 SVGAGI. CDR3 length: 14 residues. The V end lost 5 bases, the J end lost 4 bases, and 14 bases lay between the germline ends. As DNA, the CDR3 is TGTGCCAGCAGTCCCCAGGCCGGGGGCTATGGCTACACCTTC. Amino acids: CASSPQAGGYGYTF.

The rearrangement uses TRBV20-1 and TRBJ1-2; the D is unclear. This CDR3 contains 10 residues. The germline V and J ends were trimmed by 6 bases and 7 bases, with 9 bases remaining between them. Germline V gene data show CDR1 as DFQATT and CDR2 as SNEGSKA (reference sequence). CDR3 coding DNA: TGCAGTGCCTCGACTACTGGCTACACCTTC. This gives the protein CSASTTGYTF.

The chain links TRBV19 to TRBJ1-2, with 10 nucleotides matching TRBD1. The length of the CDR3 is 15 residues. After removal of 6 bases from V and 2 bases from J, the junction contained 6 bases not matched to a gene. The germline V gene has CDR1 LNHDA and CDR2 SQIVND (reference sequence). The CDR3 DNA follows: TGTGCCAGTAGCCGGACAGGGGGGGCCAACTATGGCTACACCTTC. It codes for CASSRTGGANYGYTF.

This clone was seen only a few times. The V call is TRBV19, the J call TRBJ2-3, with 10 bases lining up with TRBD2. The length of the CDR3 is 16 residues. Germline V gene data show CDR1 as LNHDA and CDR2 as SQIVND (reference sequence). V lost 0 bases, J lost 1 base, and 1 base stayed unmatched. The CDR3 bases are TGTGCCAGTAGTATAGAGCTAGCGGGGGGCACAGATACGCAGTATTTT. Residues: CASSIELAGGTDTQYF.